This T cell receptor (beta chain) is from a study of shared clonotypes between healthy human individuals. Here immunoSEQ multiplex PCR was the method, and the copy in TCRdb shows in-frame clones only, minus some. In the table there are some 1 million clones, about three quarters of which are singletons. The split of CD4+ cells yielded CD45RA+ naive and CD45RA-negative memory subsets. The CDR3 is made up of 15 amino acids. Germline assignment: CDR1 KGHSH and CDR2 LQKENI. The ends were cut back, 6 bases at V and 2 bases at J, with 16 bases in the middle. This clone has more than one count but fewer than ten.

The sequence was obtained from a man younger than 35 in good health. The V and J genes are TRBV18 and TRBJ2-5; D not resolved. Sequenced sample: memory CD4+ T cells sorted from blood. Subset noted: CD45RA-negative fraction. This chain's CDR3 is CASSRNSKRQETQYF. The CDR3, as DNA: TGTGCCAGCTCTCGTAATAGTAAAAGACAAGAGACCCAGTACTTC.